One sample yielded the 5 T cell receptor beta chains listed below, sequenced in a study of blood T cell repertoires in COVID-19. Sequencing was performed with immunoSEQ multiplex PCR; in TCRdb, only in-frame clones are kept and a portion is missing. Counted here are some 450,000 clones, 70% to 90% occurring once; the ten biggest clones make up 0.7% to 1%. What was sequenced was peripheral blood. These receptors all stem from a man between 18 and 29 years old with COVID-19, enrolled during active disease.

For the CDR3, the DNA is TGTGCCAGCAGCCCTAATCCGGGACAGGGGGCGGATACGCAGTATTTT. Amino acid sequence: CASSPNPGQGADTQYF. The genes are TRBV5-8 and TRBJ2-3; 12 bases are a match to TRBD1. Germline V lookup: CDR1 SGHTS, CDR2 YDEGEE. This CDR3 is built from 16 residues. The V segment lost 4 bases and the J segment 6 bases; nucleotides outside the gene matches: 9.

V gene TRBV7-9 combines with J gene TRBJ1-5, with 7 bases fitting TRBD1. The CDR3 is 15 amino acids. V gave up 1 base and J gave up 9 bases; unmatched junction bases: 9. The V gene's germline CDR1 is SEHNR and CDR2 FQNEAQ (reference sequence). This CDR3 reads CASSLERQGPGPQHF. For the CDR3, the DNA is TGTGCCAGCAGCTTAGAAAGACAGGGACCAGGGCCCCAGCATTTT.

The chain links TRBV3-1 (or the pseudogene TRBV3-2) to TRBJ1-4; maybe TRBD1 (5 bases). The V end was cut by 1 base, the J end by 1 base, with 10 bases between. Looked up from germline, CDR1 is LGHDT and CDR2 is YNNKEL (reference sequence). CDR3 length equals 16 residues. DNA for the CDR3: TGTGCCAGCAGCCAAGGTCCGGGGGGAACTAATGAAAAACTGTTTTTT. It specifies CASSQGPGGTNEKLFF.

This chain joins TRBV4-1 and TRBJ2-7; 7 bases line up with TRBD2. V lost 3 bases to trimming and J lost 0 bases; unmatched junction nucleotides: 5. CDR3 length equals 15 residues. Germline CDR1 and CDR2: MGHRA and YSYEKL. CDR3 amino acids: CASSQILAVSYEQYF. As DNA, the CDR3 is TGCGCCAGCAGCCAGATTCTAGCGGTCTCCTACGAGCAGTACTTC.

This chain uses TRBV4-1 with TRBJ2-2; 8 positions match TRBD1. Looked up from germline, CDR1 is MGHRA and CDR2 is YSYEKL. J was trimmed by 5 bases and V by 0 bases; bases with no gene match: 14. The CDR3 length is 19 residues. The CDR3 sequence: CASSQDLSGQGAITGELFF. The CDR3 DNA reads TGCGCCAGCAGCCAAGATCTTTCCGGCCAGGGGGCGATAACCGGGGAGCTGTTTTTT.